The T cell receptor (beta chain) under discussion was sequenced for a study of T-cell memory formation after mild COVID-19. Study context: The two donors had largely donor-specific TCR clusters.

Study-level findings and limits: Specificity for SARS-CoV-2 was not confirmed among the second-wave clones peaking on day 37. Memory sampled before infection contained some responding clones, suggesting cross-reactive memory joined.

TCRdb recomputed calls from the 5' RACE reads with MiXCR, one row per CDR3 protein. The sample yields 550,000 to 600,000 distinct CDR3 sequences, roughly 20% seen once. The CDR3 has 16 residues. V was pared by 0 bases and J by 6 bases, with 16 bases between. CDR1 LNHNV and CDR2 YYDKDF come from the germline V gene (reference sequence). A remark on this clonotype: Its cognate antigen is unknown.

The chain employs TRBV15 and TRBJ2-3; D gene unclear. Material for sequencing was PBMCs or a T cell subset sorted from them (not recorded which). The sequence was obtained from an adult woman who had mild COVID-19 (a few samples of this study predate the infection). Cell type and time point are not known. CDR3 region: CATSRDPAYPADTQYF. As DNA, the CDR3 is TGTGCCACCAGCAGAGATCCGGCCTACCCAGCGGATACGCAGTATTTT.